This T cell receptor beta chain is drawn from a study of blood T cell repertoires in COVID-19. Libraries were prepared by immunoSEQ multiplex PCR; TCRdb keeps only in-frame clonotypes and omits some of them. The sample yields 25,000 to 35,000 clones, about 91% seen once. As regards this clone: The junction does not match germline at one end; this may be a read error.

Germline CDR1 reads SGHVS; CDR2 reads FNYEAQ. CDR3 length: 14 amino acids. The receptor was isolated from a human donor with active COVID-19. The donor label of this sample is uncertain. This sequence joins TRBV7-6 and TRBJ2-7; D is unresolved. Sequenced: peripheral blood. The CDR3 loop reads CASSLGAIGYEQYF. The CDR3 DNA sequence: TGTGCCAGCAGCTTAGGGGCTATCGGATACGAGCAGTACTTT.